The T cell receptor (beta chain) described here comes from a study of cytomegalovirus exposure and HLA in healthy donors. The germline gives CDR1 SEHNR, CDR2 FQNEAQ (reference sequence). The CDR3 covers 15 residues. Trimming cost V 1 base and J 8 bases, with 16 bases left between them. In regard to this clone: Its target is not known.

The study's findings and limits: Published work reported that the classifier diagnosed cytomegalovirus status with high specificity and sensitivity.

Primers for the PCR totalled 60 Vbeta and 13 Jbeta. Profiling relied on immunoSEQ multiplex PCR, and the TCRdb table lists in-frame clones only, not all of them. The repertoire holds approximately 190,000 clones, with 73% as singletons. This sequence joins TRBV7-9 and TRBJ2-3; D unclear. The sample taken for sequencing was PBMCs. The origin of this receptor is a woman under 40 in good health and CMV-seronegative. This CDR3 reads CASSLGRSTSITQYF. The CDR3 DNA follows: TGTGCCAGCAGCTTAGGCAGAAGTACCTCAATTACGCAGTATTTT.